This T cell receptor (beta chain) was recorded in a study of T cell responses to AZD1222 COVID-19 vaccine. Study-level findings and limits: Baseline seropositivity occurred in only a handful of AZD1222 recipients. The peak T cell response came first, and repertoires were sampled only after it. Clonal diversity was possibly underestimated; the donors were predominantly white British and more often female. CD4 TCRs linked to vaccination spanned spike, dominating at 160-218 and 743-854.

Comments on this clone: Its target is not known.

Trimming took 6 bases from V and 4 from J, leaving 12 bases between them. The CDR3 is 13 amino acids. Germline CDR1 and CDR2: LNHDA and SQIVND (reference sequence). Only in-frame clones appear in the TCRdb table, and some are missing; sequencing was by immunoSEQ multiplex PCR. The sample records about 170,000 clones, around nine tenths being singletons. V gene TRBV19 combines with J gene TRBJ1-2; a weak D match, TRBD1 (5 bases). The sequencing used peripheral blood, collected on day 0 of AZD1222 vaccination. The clonotype was recovered from an adult in good health. The CDR3 nucleotides are TGTGCCAGTAGAATGGGGCGGCTCTATGGCTACACCTTC. Protein product: CASRMGRLYGYTF.